Listed here are 9 T cell receptor beta chains from one sample, sequenced in a study of blood T cells in healthy people across ages. With a J-beta primer mix and a sample-barcoded 5' primer, a second PCR ran 7 to 11 cycles. TCRdb recomputed calls from the 5' RACE reads with MiXCR, one row per CDR3 protein. The profile shows approximately 1,000,000 distinct CDR3 sequences, more than 35% of them singletons. The specimen was blood. The receptor set was obtained from a woman aged 55-70 years in good health.

This clonotype was seen a few times. The chain has TRBV27 and TRBJ2-5; D unclear. This CDR3 has 9 amino acids. V lost 1 base to trimming and J lost 11 bases, with 2 bases between them. Per the germline V gene, CDR1 is MNHEY and CDR2 is SMNVEV (reference sequence). CDR3 amino acids: CASSLLQYF. For the CDR3, the DNA is TGTGCCAGCAGTTTATTGCAGTACTTC.

This chain connects TRBV14 to TRBJ2-4; D is undetermined. CDR3 length: 14 residues. The ends were cut back, 0 bases at V and 8 bases at J, with 11 bases in the middle. Germline V gene lookup returns CDR1 SGHDN and CDR2 FVKESK. CDR3 amino acids: CASSQENAGYIQYF. The DNA for the CDR3 is TGTGCCAGCAGCCAAGAGAACGCCGGGTACATTCAGTACTTC.

The J gene is TRBJ2-1, the V gene TRBV29-1; tentatively, D is TRBD1 (6 bases). The germline V and J ends were trimmed by 0 bases and 9 bases, with 18 bases remaining between them. Germline CDR1 reads SQVTM; CDR2 reads ANQGSEA. This CDR3 is 15 amino acids long. The CDR3 DNA reads TGCAGCGTTGAAGATGGCAGGGGAGAGGGCACTGAGCAGTTCTTC. Translated: CSVEDGRGEGTEQFF.

The chain has TRBV5-1 and TRBJ2-6, with a tentative D call TRBD2 (7 bases). Per germline, CDR1 SGHRS and CDR2 YFSETQ. The ends were cut back, 4 bases at V and 0 bases at J, with 17 bases in the middle. This CDR3 has 18 residues. The CDR3 loop is CASSERGGDASGANVLTF. The CDR3 DNA reads TGCGCCAGCAGCGAAAGGGGGGGGGACGCCTCTGGGGCCAACGTCCTGACTTTC.

This sequence joins TRBV7-2 and TRBJ2-3, with 10 bases aligning to TRBD2. CDR1 and CDR2 from the germline V gene are SGHTA and FQGNSA. With V trimmed by 1 base and J by 4 bases, 11 bases remained unmatched. The CDR3 consists of 18 residues. This CDR3 is CASSLEPRASGSADTQYF. DNA of the CDR3: TGTGCCAGCAGCTTAGAGCCCAGGGCTAGCGGGAGCGCAGATACGCAGTATTTT.

In regard to this clonotype: This clone may be a read error of a much larger clone one base away. The gene calls are TRBV6-5 and TRBJ1-2; 8 bases fit TRBD1. Looked up from germline, CDR1 is MNHEY and CDR2 is SVGAGI. The CDR3 consists of 14 residues. The CDR3 here is CVSSYAGGKDGYTF. The CDR3 coding sequence is TGTGTCAGCAGTTACGCAGGGGGCAAGGATGGCTACACCTTC.

To note about this clonotype: The junction and the germline gene differ at one end; a read error may be behind it. The J gene is TRBJ2-1, the V gene TRBV7-9, with D maybe TRBD1 (6 bases). The CDR3 runs to 14 residues. Germline V CDR1 and CDR2: SEHNR, FQNEAQ (reference sequence). CDR3 loop: CHTGQGANIPEQFF. The CDR3 DNA is TGCCATACAGGGCAAGGGGCTAACATACCTGAGCAGTTCTTC.

The chain combines TRBV20-1 with TRBJ2-7; no definite D call. The CDR3 runs to 11 residues. Germline CDR1 reads DFQATT; CDR2 reads SNEGSKA (reference sequence). Trimming cost V 3 bases and J 3 bases, with 6 bases left between them. CDR3 protein: CSASAGYEQYF. CDR3 DNA: TGCAGTGCTAGTGCCGGCTACGAGCAGTACTTC.

The V call is TRBV5-6, the J call TRBJ2-3, with 8 bases lining up with TRBD2. The V gene's germline CDR1 is SGHDT and CDR2 YYEEEE. Trimming took 4 bases from V and 2 from J; bases not matched to a gene: 6. The CDR3 is 15 amino acids. The CDR3 DNA follows: TGTGCCAGCAGCAGGGGACTAGGGGACACAGATACGCAGTATTTT. It yields the protein CASSRGLGDTDTQYF.